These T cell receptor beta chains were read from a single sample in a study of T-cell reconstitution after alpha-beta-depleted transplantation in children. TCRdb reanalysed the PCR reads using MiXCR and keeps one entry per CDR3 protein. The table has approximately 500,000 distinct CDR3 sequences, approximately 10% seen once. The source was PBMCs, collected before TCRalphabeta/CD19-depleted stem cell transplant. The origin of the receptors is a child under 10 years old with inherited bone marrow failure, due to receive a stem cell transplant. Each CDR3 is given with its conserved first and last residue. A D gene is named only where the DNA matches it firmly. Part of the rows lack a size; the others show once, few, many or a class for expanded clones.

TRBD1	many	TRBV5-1	CASSDRGPHEQFF
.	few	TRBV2	CASWDSGNTIYF
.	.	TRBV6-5	CASSYEGVRWYEQYF
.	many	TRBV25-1	CASSIYTDTQYF
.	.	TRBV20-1	CSALYGVNTGELFF
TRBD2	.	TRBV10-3	CAISVGGSGRTGYNEQFF
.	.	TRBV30	CAWNRGGRTDTQYF
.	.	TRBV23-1	CASSPKRRRGNTGELFF
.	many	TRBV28	CASSLFGVRGEQFF
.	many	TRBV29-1	CSVRSVLNTEAFF
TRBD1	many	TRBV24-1	CATSDPGQGASEQFF
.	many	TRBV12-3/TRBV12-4	CASAAGPNYGYTF
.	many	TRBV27	CASRIYGGGRSSGANVLTF
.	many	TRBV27	CASSDIRVNTEAFF
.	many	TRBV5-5	CASSLGYGSETQYF
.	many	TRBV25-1	CASSDLRGAGNEQYF
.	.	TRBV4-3	CASSQEVRVGEQYF
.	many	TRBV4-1	CASSQGRGRDDYEQYF
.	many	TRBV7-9	CASSMVDEQYF
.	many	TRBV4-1	CASSQPSNYGYTF
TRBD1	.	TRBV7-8	CASSYPGGGGELFF
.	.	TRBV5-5	CASSPLGRAYNEQFF
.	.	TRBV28	CASSSGANSGANVLTF
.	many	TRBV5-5	CASSLPVWLDEQFF
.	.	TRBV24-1	CATSSPLAPHYNEQFF
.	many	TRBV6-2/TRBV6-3	CASGRRQSSYSNQPQHF
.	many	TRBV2	CASSQWAENYGYTF